These 5 T cell receptor beta chains originate from one sample sequenced in a study of CD8+ T cells in alopecia areata. cDNA prepared by RNA extraction and subsequent reverse transcription served as the template for sequencing. Repertoires were generated with immunoSEQ multiplex PCR, while TCRdb's copy carries only in-frame clones and drops some. The sample records 150,000 to 200,000 clones, roughly 60% being singletons. The treatment: oral pan-JAK inhibitor, 5-10 mg twice daily. Sequencing was performed on CD4+ T cells sorted from blood, taken at week 24, from a patient treated with tofacitinib. The receptor set was obtained from a human donor with alopecia areata.

This rearrangement joins TRBV29-1 to TRBJ1-2, with TRBD1 matching 8 bases. The V gene's germline CDR1 is SQVTM and CDR2 ANQGSEA. V shed 6 bases and J 4 bases; nucleotides not matched to a gene: 7. This CDR3 spans 13 amino acids. CDR3 in amino acids: CSVRTGQGYGYTF. The CDR3 DNA is TGCAGCGTCCGGACAGGGCAGGGCTATGGCTACACCTTC.

A few counts support this clone. The CDR3 reads CAWSESQGVSRNTEAFF. The CDR3 DNA is TGTGCCTGGAGTGAGAGTCAGGGGGTAAGTCGGAACACTGAAGCTTTCTTT. The chain recombines TRBV30 with TRBJ1-1; TRBD1 matches 7 bases. Germline values: CDR1 GTSNPN, CDR2 SVGIG (reference sequence). Losses at the gene ends were 1 base for V and 1 base for J; bases not matched to a gene: 12. The CDR3 consists of 17 residues.

J is TRBJ2-3 and V is TRBV5-1, with a possible D match to TRBD2 (5 bases). This CDR3 has 12 residues. From germline, CDR1 is SGHRS and CDR2 YFSETQ. With 4 bases removed from V and 7 bases from J, the gap between germline ends came to 10 bases. CDR3 nucleotides: TGCGCCAGCAGCCCAGCGGTGAATACGCAGTATTTT. The encoded protein is CASSPAVNTQYF.

This clone was seen more than once but under ten times. The chain joins TRBV10-3 to TRBJ2-7; no reliable D call. The germline CDR1 and CDR2 sequences are ENHRY and SYGVKD. The ends were cut back, 4 bases at V and 2 bases at J, with 12 bases in the middle. The CDR3 spans 14 residues. The CDR3 sequence is CAISVGSETYEQYF. The CDR3, as DNA: TGTGCCATCAGTGTGGGGTCGGAGACCTACGAGCAGTACTTC.

The chain carries TRBV6-5 and TRBJ2-4; no definite D call. The CDR3 covers 11 residues. Trimming removed 9 bases from V and 0 bases from J, with 3 bases in between. Per germline, CDR1 MNHEY and CDR2 SVGAGI. CDR3 nucleotides: TGTGCCAGTCGAGCCAAAAACATTCAGTACTTC. The encoded protein is CASRAKNIQYF.